What follows describes a single T cell receptor beta chain. No cognate antigen has been identified for it. No base quality information exists; no much larger clone differs at one position. The data belong to a study of memory CD4+ T cells and cytomegalovirus serostatus (dated by TCRdb to between 2018 and 2020). Study-level background: A total of roughly 33 healthy Belgian adults, of whom 9 were CMV seropositive and about 24 were CMV seronegative, were included in the cohort. To replicate a published TCR-based CMV serostatus classifier, the researchers sequenced the CD4+ memory TCRbeta repertoires of a Belgian cohort whose cytomegalovirus serostatus was known.

Summary of the overall study and its limitations: For predicting CMV serostatus, the median bootstrapped AUC was 0.95 using the original framework and roughly 0.92 using a US-trained random forest. The results were interpreted as suggesting that the CMV-associated TCR signature is largely present in the CD4+ memory repertoire. Of roughly 170 previously reported CMV-associated TCRbeta sequences, approximately 70 appeared in the CD4+ memory repertoires, each in one to five individuals. Unlike the original study, which covered naive and memory CD4+ and CD8+ populations, the Belgian study sequenced only CD4+CD45RO+ memory cells. A median bootstrapped AUC of around 0.95 with a 95% CI of 0.76-1.00 was achieved on the Belgian cohort by the original-framework classifier.

Genomic DNA was extracted from sorted cells with the Quick-DNA Microprep Kit. TCRbeta DNA was amplified with the immunoSEQ hsTCRbeta kit following the manufacturer's protocol. TCRbeta libraries were sequenced on an Illumina MiSeq instrument. For the original study's pipeline: Once out-of-frame sequences had been removed, a few million distinct TCRbeta sequences were left, which works out to an average of roughly 70,000 per individual. Each individual was scored using the number of 164 previously reported CMV-associated TCRbeta sequences that the individual carried and the total number of productive distinct TCRbeta sequences. A beta-binomial model was reimplemented in Python, and random forests from scikit-learn, run with default parameters, were trained on data from the US cohort. Classifier performance on the Belgian cohort was reported as the median AUC with percentile confidence intervals calculated over 10,000 bootstrap iterations. In TCRdb, the immuneACCESS table is reduced to in-frame sequences with V and J assigned. These tables do not hold every clone; where another copy was compared, an unresolved V gene accounts for under half, and the others remain unexplained. V, J and clone size derive from that table, while D and trimming were established from the DNA sequence. This sample is represented by roughly 42,000 clones; approximately 84% of them were singletons. The ten largest clones add up to approximately 0.54% of the sample.

A FACSAria II was used to sort memory CD4+ T cells, defined as single viable CD3+CD4+CD8-CD45RO+ cells. CMV serostatus was determined using a Roche Elecsys assay that detects serum IgG against CMV pp150, pp28, p38 and p52. Once the samples were thawed, total CD4+ T cells were enriched through positive selection using CD4 magnetic microbeads. The samples came from a different study that was designed specifically to examine the CD4+ T cell memory repertoire. Peripheral blood mononuclear cells were isolated and cryopreserved according to standard operating procedures, and serum was kept at -80 degrees C. The staining relied on CD3-PerCP (BW264/56), CD4-APC (RPA-T4), CD45RO-PE (UCHT1) and CD8-Pacific Orange (3B5) antibodies, and Sytox blue was used to exclude non-viable cells. Sequenced material: memory CD4+ T cells from blood. This clonotype was obtained from an adult in good health and CMV-seronegative.

CDR3 reads: CASSPRSGPSSGNTIYF. The nucleotides read TGTGCCAGCAGCCCCCGCTCCGGGCCTTCCTCTGGAAACACCATATATTTT. The chain employs TRBV7-6 and TRBJ1-3, with the D gene not confidently named. CDR1 SGHVS and CDR2 FNYEAQ were looked up in the germline V gene. Its CDR3 holds 17 amino acids, cysteine through phenylalanine. Only the CDR3 DNA stays, 51 bases, in frame from base 1. V is pared back by 5 bases and J by 0 bases, with 17 bases lying between the germline termini.